What follows is one T cell receptor (beta chain) and its context. Trimming left V 3 bases short and J 1 base short, with 18 bases between. The CDR3 is 16 residues long. Germline V gene data show CDR1 as GTSNPN and CDR2 as SVGIG (reference sequence). This table comes from immunoSEQ multiplex PCR, and its TCRdb copy is limited to in-frame clones, with some not included. This sample has around 170,000 clones, with about 91% found just once. This entry comes from a study of T cell responses to AZD1222 COVID-19 vaccine. The chain combines TRBV30 with TRBJ2-5, with D possibly being TRBD1 (7 bases). This specimen consisted of peripheral blood, obtained 28 days after the second AZD1222 dose. This TCR was recovered from an adult who received the AZD1222 COVID-19 vaccine. The CDR3 DNA is TGTGCCTGGAGCCAAATACGGGGGACAGCCCAAGAGACCCAGTACTTC. This codes for CAWSQIRGTAQETQYF.